This T cell receptor beta chain derives from a study of T cell responses to AZD1222 COVID-19 vaccine. Trimming removed 4 bases at V and 5 bases at J, with 3 bases between. The CDR3 loop spans 11 amino acids. CDR1 and CDR2 (germline): KGHDR, SFDVKD. Clones were read by immunoSEQ multiplex PCR, and TCRdb kept only the in-frame ones, dropping some. The sample contains 150,000 to 200,000 clones, roughly 92% of which appear only once. Sequencing was performed on peripheral blood, taken 28 days after the second AZD1222 dose. This TCR came from an adult who received the AZD1222 COVID-19 vaccine. The chain uses TRBV24-1 and TRBJ2-3; the D is unclear. The CDR3 is CATSEGDTQYF. CDR3 coding DNA: TGTGCCACCAGTGAGGGAGATACGCAGTATTTT.